The 8 T cell receptor beta chains in this list originate from one sample, sequenced in a study of blood T cell repertoires in COVID-19. Repertoires were generated with immunoSEQ multiplex PCR, while TCRdb's copy carries only in-frame clones and drops some. The sample carries 120,000 or so clones, over 60% recorded once. Sequencing was done on a sample of peripheral blood. These receptors all stem from a human donor in a cohort sampled during active COVID-19.

The J gene is TRBJ1-2, the V gene TRBV7-6, with D tentatively TRBD1 (5 bases). Germline V gene data show CDR1 as SGHVS and CDR2 as FNYEAQ. The CDR3 has 13 amino acids. Trimming cost V 1 base and J 4 bases, with 7 bases left between them. The CDR3 sequence is CASSLGQGYGYTF. Here the CDR3 DNA reads TGTGCCAGCAGCTTAGGGCAGGGCTATGGCTACACCTTC. The complete variable domain, with remaining parts taken from reference TRBV7-6 and TRBJ1-2, reads GAGVSQSPRYKVTKRGQDVALRCDPISGHVSLYWYRQALGQGPEFLTYFNYEAQQDKSGLPNDRFSAERPEGSISTLTIQRTEQRDSAMYRCASSLGQGYGYTFGSGTRLTVV.

This clone has a single count. The chain has TRBV5-1 and TRBJ2-6; 10 bases map to TRBD2. The CDR3 length is 19 residues. V was pared by 0 bases and J by 1 base, with 7 bases of the junction left unmatched. Germline assignment: CDR1 SGHRS and CDR2 YFSETQ. This CDR3 is CASSLGRSGRASGANVLTF. The CDR3 DNA reads as TGCGCCAGCAGCTTGGGGAGGAGCGGGAGGGCTTCTGGGGCCAACGTCCTGACTTTC.

The rearrangement joins TRBV11-2 to TRBJ2-3, with 10 bases aligning to TRBD1. J was trimmed by 0 bases and V by 5 bases; bases with no gene match: 5. Germline V gives CDR1 SGHAT, CDR2 FQNNGV. CDR3 length equals 16 residues. CDR3 coding DNA: TGTGCCAGCAGCCCGGGACAGGGGTCTAGCACAGATACGCAGTATTTT. Protein product: CASSPGQGSSTDTQYF. The full variable domain, its missing parts supplied by reference TRBV11-2 and TRBJ2-3, is EAGVAQSPRYKIIEKRQSVAFWCNPISGHATLYWYQQILGQGPKLLIQFQNNGVVDDSQLPKDRFSAERLKGVDSTLKIQPAKLEDSAVYLCASSPGQGSSTDTQYFGPGTRLTVL.

The chain is built from TRBV7-9 and TRBJ1-1; 7 nucleotides match TRBD1. The junction had 3 bases not matched to a gene; V was cut back by 4 bases and J by 1 base. The germline gives CDR1 SEHNR, CDR2 FQNEAQ (reference sequence). The length of the CDR3 is 14 residues. CDR3 residues: CASSWRQGNTEAFF. For the CDR3, the DNA is TGTGCCAGCAGCTGGCGACAGGGGAACACTGAAGCTTTCTTT.

The chain combines TRBV28 with TRBJ2-7; D gene uncertain. The V and J ends lost 5 bases and 2 bases respectively, with 10 bases between them. The CDR3 length is 13 residues. CDR1 is MDHEN and CDR2 is SYDVKM in the germline V gene. The CDR3 region has the DNA TGTGCCAGCAGTGTAGAGGCAACCTACGAGCAGTACTTC. This sequence encodes CASSVEATYEQYF.

The chain couples TRBV3-1 (or the pseudogene TRBV3-2) to TRBJ1-2; the D gene is possibly TRBD1 (5 bases). V lost 2 bases and J 4 bases, leaving 8 bases between the germline ends. Germline CDR1 LGHDT, CDR2 YNNKEL (reference sequence). This CDR3 spans 13 amino acids. CDR3 DNA: TGTGCCAGCAGCCAACCGACAGTCTATGGCTACACCTTC. Translated: CASSQPTVYGYTF.

The chain employs TRBV7-9 and TRBJ2-1; D perhaps matches TRBD2 (6 bases). The CDR3 sequence is 15 residues long. V was clipped by 5 bases and J by 4 bases, with 15 bases between them. CDR1 is SEHNR and CDR2 is FQNEAQ in the germline V gene (reference sequence). CDR3 in amino acids: CASSEAGSTYNEQFF. Written as DNA, the CDR3 is TGTGCCAGCAGCGAGGCCGGGAGTACATACAATGAGCAGTTCTTC.

The V gene is TRBV12-3 or TRBV12-4, the J gene TRBJ1-1, with D perhaps matching TRBD1 (5 bases). Trimming cost V 6 bases and J 10 bases, with 12 bases left between them. This CDR3 is 11 amino acids long. For the CDR3, the DNA is TGTGCCAGCAGGGGGCGGGGTGGAGCTTTCTTT. This sequence encodes CASRGRGGAFF.